The 2 T cell receptor beta chains below come from one sample, sequenced in a study of control samples from healthy donors and cancer patients. Profiling relied on immunoSEQ multiplex PCR, and the TCRdb table lists in-frame clones only, not all of them. The profile shows tens of thousands of clones, about 90% of them singletons. Material: blood. Receptors were obtained from a woman aged 45-59 years in good health.

The V call is TRBV11-2, the J call TRBJ2-5; D gene uncertain. Deletions cut 3 bases from V and 1 base from J, with 0 bases between. Per germline, CDR1 SGHAT and CDR2 FQNNGV. This CDR3 contains 11 residues. The CDR3 region is CASSFQETQYF. CDR3 DNA sequence: TGTGCCAGCAGCTTCCAAGAGACCCAGTACTTC.

This CDR3 is CASSLDRDSAFF. The CDR3 DNA follows: TGTGCCAGCAGCTTGGATCGGGACTCGGCTTTCTTT. This chain uses TRBV5-5 with TRBJ1-1, with D possibly TRBD1 on 5 matching bases. Germline assignment: CDR1 SGHKS and CDR2 YYEKEE (reference sequence). The CDR3 has 12 amino acids. Trimming stripped 0 bases from V and 11 bases from J, with 11 bases between.